These 10 T cell receptor beta chains originate from one sample sequenced in a study of T cell responses to AZD1222 COVID-19 vaccine. The assay was immunoSEQ multiplex PCR, and TCRdb's table has in-frame clones only and misses some. Among 75,000 to 90,000 clones, roughly 81% were seen once, and the ten largest hold around an eighth. The source was peripheral blood, collected on day 0 of AZD1222 vaccination. The receptors here all came from an adult in good health.

The V gene is TRBV10-2, the J gene TRBJ1-2; D not certain. This CDR3 contains 14 residues. Deletions cut 2 bases from V and 7 bases from J, with 14 bases between. Germline loops: CDR1 WSHSY, CDR2 SAAADI. CDR3 DNA: TGCGCCAGCAGTGAGAGTTCGCGAGCCGGTGGCTACACCTTC. It encodes CASSESSRAGGYTF.

The V gene is TRBV10-3, the J gene TRBJ2-1, with D perhaps TRBD2 (7 bases). Germline CDR1 reads ENHRY; CDR2 reads SYGVKD. The CDR3 runs 19 residues. V was pared by 7 bases and J by 1 base, with 26 bases between. The CDR3 loop is CAINQQGAQRGGSYNEQFF. The CDR3 DNA reads as TGTGCCATCAACCAACAGGGAGCGCAGCGGGGAGGGTCCTACAATGAGCAGTTCTTC.

V usage is TRBV9 and J usage is TRBJ1-6; 9 nucleotides align to TRBD1. This CDR3 has 15 residues. The J segment lost 7 bases and the V segment lost 4 bases, leaving 6 bases of the junction unmatched. Germline V CDR1 and CDR2: SGDLS, YYNGEE. The CDR3 region has the DNA TGTGCCAGCAGCCCCCGGACAGGGGTGAATTCACCCCTCCACTTT. Translating gives CASSPRTGVNSPLHF.

The V and J genes are TRBV10-3 and TRBJ2-1; no clear D gene. Germline CDR1 reads ENHRY; CDR2 reads SYGVKD. V lost 4 bases to trimming and J lost 8 bases, with 6 bases between them. The CDR3 contains 11 residues. The CDR3 loop is CAISVGDEQFF. The CDR3 nucleotides read TGTGCCATCAGTGTCGGCGATGAGCAGTTCTTC.

The rearrangement uses TRBV7-9 and TRBJ1-3; D may be TRBD1 (5 bases). Germline V CDR1 and CDR2: SEHNR, FQNEAQ (reference sequence). V dropped 3 bases and J dropped 1 base, with 7 bases sitting between them. This CDR3 contains 14 residues. The CDR3 nucleotides are TGTGCCAGCAGCTTCGGGACGTCTGGAAACACCATATATTTT. Translation: CASSFGTSGNTIYF.

The chain carries TRBV5-6 and TRBJ2-1; D may be TRBD2 (6 bases). Per the germline V gene, CDR1 is SGHDT and CDR2 is YYEEEE. This CDR3 contains 16 residues. V was shortened by 4 bases and J by 5 bases, with 19 bases between the two germline ends. For the CDR3, the DNA is TGTGCCAGCAGCCCCCGTTCCGGACGGACTAACAATGAGCAGTTCTTC. Translated, it gives CASSPRSGRTNNEQFF.

The chain couples TRBV14 to TRBJ1-1; D gene ambiguous. The CDR3 extends over 12 amino acids. Germline assignment: CDR1 SGHDN and CDR2 FVKESK. V was trimmed by 4 bases and J by 9 bases, leaving 12 bases between them. CDR3 loop: CASSPFMGKAFF. The CDR3 DNA reads as TGTGCCAGCAGCCCATTTATGGGAAAAGCTTTCTTT. The entire variable domain, with the rest obtained from reference TRBV14 and TRBJ1-1, is as follows: EAGVTQFPSHSVIEKGQTVTLRCDPISGHDNLYWYRRVMGKEIKFLLHFVKESKQDESGMPNNRFLAERTGGTYSTLKVQPAELEDSGVYFCASSPFMGKAFFGQGTRLTVV.

The V gene is TRBV4-2, the J gene TRBJ2-4; TRBD1 matches 7 bases. CDR1 is LGHNA, CDR2 YNFKEQ, per germline. The CDR3 loop spans 17 amino acids. V lost 0 bases and J lost 3; bases outside the gene matches: 8. For the CDR3, the DNA is TGTGCCAGCAGCCAAGATAGCCAGGGGGTCGGCAAAAACATTCAGTACTTC. Translated: CASSQDSQGVGKNIQYF.

The chain has TRBV6-5 and TRBJ2-3; D ambiguous. The germline V gene has CDR1 MNHEY and CDR2 SVGAGI. V was pared by 0 bases and J by 0 bases, with 7 bases between. The CDR3 sequence is 15 residues long. The CDR3, as DNA: TGTGCCAGCAGTTACTCGGGCCCGAGCACAGATACGCAGTATTTT. Its translation is CASSYSGPSTDTQYF.

This clone was detected only a few times. The gene calls are TRBV7-9 and TRBJ2-5, with D possibly matching TRBD2 (7 bases). The CDR3 totals 14 residues. V lost 0 bases and J lost 4, with 9 bases in between. Germline lookup yields CDR1 SEHNR and CDR2 FQNEAQ (reference sequence). CDR3 region: CASSLAGGRETQYF. The DNA for the CDR3 is TGTGCCAGCAGCTTAGCGGGGGGGCGAGAGACCCAGTACTTC.